This T cell receptor beta chain was captured in a study of T cell responses to AZD1222 COVID-19 vaccine. The CDR3 is 18 amino acids. With V trimmed by 9 bases and J by 6 bases, 23 bases remained unmatched. The germline CDR1 and CDR2 sequences are ENHRY and SYGVKD. Overall study results and limits: Spike was spanned by vaccine-associated CD4 TCRs, with dominance at 160-218 and 743-854. Targeting of unmutated variant regions was reportedly seen in nearly half of spike-specific TCRs.

A remark on this clone: Its antigen remains unknown.

The study pooled second doses at about 4 or about 12 weeks. Generated by immunoSEQ multiplex PCR, the TCRdb table keeps only in-frame clones and is missing some. The table includes roughly 120,000 clones, around nine tenths detected once. The origin of this receptor is an adult who received the AZD1222 COVID-19 vaccine. V usage is TRBV10-3 and J usage is TRBJ2-3; 8 bases align to TRBD2. Sequenced material: peripheral blood, taken 28 days after the second AZD1222 dose. The CDR3 protein is CAMAVGEGAGVSGDTQYF. For the CDR3, the DNA is TGTGCCATGGCGGTGGGGGAGGGAGCGGGGGTTTCAGGCGATACGCAGTATTTT.